This T cell receptor beta chain comes out of a study of blood T cell repertoires in COVID-19. Study details: Sources were T cells, B-cell-depleted T cells, or PBMCs; the material itself was cDNA or gDNA.

This CDR3 region has 14 residues. Germline V gene lookup returns CDR1 SNHLY and CDR2 FYNNEI. J gave up 5 bases and V 4 bases, and 3 bases lay outside the gene matches. Study processing details: Estimation of nucleated cell counts relied on the amplification of reference gene primers. TCRdb's copy holds only in-frame clones and misses some; the assay was immunoSEQ multiplex PCR. V, J and clone size were drawn from that table, and D and trimming were deduced from the DNA. The top ten clones hold around 5.7% of a sample with about 210,000 clones, about 83% of them seen once. This clone was seen only a few times. In terms of age and location, participants ranged from roughly 18 to 90 years and lived in roughly 22 US areas. Membership in each cohort depended on participant-reported clinical history.

The V call is TRBV2, the J call TRBJ1-5; 9 bases are shared with TRBD1. The receptor comes from a man in his forties with acute COVID-19. The source material was PBMCs or T cells enriched from blood (not recorded which). The CDR3 DNA reads TGTGCCAGCAGTGTGCGACAGGGGGATCAGCCCCAGCATTTT. Translation: CASSVRQGDQPQHF.